The 18 T cell receptor beta chains reported below all come from one sample, sequenced in a study of blood T cell repertoires in COVID-19. Assay: immunoSEQ multiplex PCR; the TCRdb copy retains only in-frame clones and omits some. The table shows 300,000 to 350,000 clones, with roughly 89% occurring only once. Sequenced input: peripheral blood. All receptors come from a woman aged 18-29 years who had recovered from COVID-19.

On this clone itself: Other DNA sequences in this sample translate to the same CDR3. CDR3 nucleotide sequence: TGTGCCAGCAGCTACGGACAGGGAGCCTACGAGCAGTACGTC. Translated: CASSYGQGAYEQYV. This chain joins TRBV6-5 and TRBJ2-7; 8 bases match TRBD1. The CDR3 is 14 amino acids. CDR1 and CDR2 from the germline V gene are MNHEY and SVGAGI. V trimming: 6 bases; J trimming: 2 bases; junction bases outside the gene matches: 6.

The gene calls are TRBV4-1 and TRBJ2-1; the match to TRBD2 covers 9 bases. Germline CDR1 is MGHRA and CDR2 is YSYEKL. The CDR3 totals 14 residues. J lost 5 bases, V lost 2 bases, and 1 base had no gene match. The CDR3 DNA is TGCGCCAGCAGCCAACAGCGGGGGGACAATGAGCAGTTCTTC. Translation: CASSQQRGDNEQFF.

Regarding this clone: This CDR3 is also generated by other DNA sequences in the sample. The V gene is TRBV7-9, the J gene TRBJ2-5; 11 bases line up with TRBD2. Trimming cost V 6 bases and J 5 bases; bases outside gene matches: 5. The CDR3 length is 14 residues. Germline V CDR1 and CDR2: SEHNR, FQNEAQ (reference sequence). CDR3 in DNA: TGTGCCAGCAGTTTACTAGCGGGAGAGGAGACCCAGTACTTC. It is translated as CASSLLAGEETQYF.

The CDR3 protein is CASSPSPGQGLEQYV. CDR3 sequence (DNA): TGTGCCAGCAGTCCCTCCCCGGGACAGGGCCTCGAGCAGTACGTC. The chain employs TRBV6-2 or TRBV6-3 and TRBJ2-7; 9 bases fit TRBD1. Germline V gene lookup returns CDR1 MNHEY and CDR2 SVGEGT. The ends lost 5 bases at V and 6 bases at J; junction bases unmatched: 11. The CDR3 extends over 15 amino acids.

The chain couples TRBV10-1 to TRBJ2-3; TRBD2 might be the D (6 bases). The V end was cut by 7 bases, the J end by 3 bases, with 17 bases between. Germline V gives CDR1 WNHNN, CDR2 SYGVQD (reference sequence). This CDR3 has 15 amino acids. CDR3 bases: TGCGCCAGCAACGGGGGAGTGGGTTTGACAGATACGCAGTATTTT. Translating it yields CASNGGVGLTDTQYF.

This chain connects TRBV6-5 to TRBJ1-1; D remains ambiguous. Trimming shortened V by 0 bases and J by 10 bases, and 15 bases separated the two germline ends. Germline values: CDR1 MNHEY, CDR2 SVGAGI. The CDR3 has 14 residues. CDR3 nucleotide sequence: TGTGCCAGCAGTTACTCCGGCCACGGGAGAGGAGCTTTCTTT. Amino acid sequence: CASSYSGHGRGAFF.

The chain is built from TRBV5-1 and TRBJ2-3; 12 bases align to TRBD1. Unmatched junction bases numbered 8, after V lost 5 bases and J lost 4 bases. CDR1 and CDR2 from the germline V gene are SGHRS and YFSETQ. This CDR3 region has 16 residues. The CDR3 is CASRGPGTGGPDTQYF. CDR3 DNA sequence: TGCGCCAGCAGGGGCCCCGGGACAGGGGGCCCAGATACGCAGTATTTT. The full variable domain, in which reference TRBV5-1 and TRBJ2-3 provide the parts outside the CDR3, is KAGVTQTPRYLIKTRGQQVTLSCSPISGHRSVSWYQQTPGQGLQFLFEYFSETQRNKGNFPGRFSGRQFSNSRSEMNVSTLELGDSALYLCASRGPGTGGPDTQYFGPGTRLTVL.

This chain links TRBV5-4 with TRBJ1-1, with D possibly being TRBD1 (6 bases). V lost 4 bases and J 0 bases, leaving 13 bases between the germline ends. Per germline, CDR1 SGHNT and CDR2 YYREEE (reference sequence). This CDR3 is built from 15 residues. CDR3 loop: CASSRTGTLNTEAFF. Written as DNA, the CDR3 is TGTGCCAGCAGCCGTACCGGGACACTGAACACTGAAGCTTTCTTT.

This clone was recorded only once. This sequence joins TRBV15 and TRBJ2-1, with a tentative D call TRBD2 (5 bases). Per the germline V gene, CDR1 is LNHNV and CDR2 is YYDKDF (reference sequence). This CDR3 is 15 amino acids long. Trimming removed 0 bases from V and 5 bases from J, with 11 bases in between. The CDR3 protein is CATSRDSDWNNEQFF. As DNA, the CDR3 is TGTGCCACCAGCAGAGACTCGGACTGGAACAATGAGCAGTTCTTC.

This sequence joins TRBV18 and TRBJ2-3, with D unresolved. The V end lost 3 bases, the J end lost 4 bases, and 11 bases lay between the germline ends. This CDR3 contains 14 residues. Germline assignment: CDR1 KGHSH and CDR2 LQKENI. CDR3 sequence (DNA): TGTGCCAGCTCACCCGGTGCAGGCGCAGATACGCAGTATTTT. Translation gives CASSPGAGADTQYF. The whole variable domain, filled in from reference TRBV18 and TRBJ2-3, reads NAGVMQNPRHLVRRRGQEARLRCSPMKGHSHVYWYRQLPEEGLKFMVYLQKENIIDESGMPKERFSAEFPKEGPSILRIQQVVRGDSAAYFCASSPGAGADTQYFGPGTRLTVL.

V gene TRBV18 combines with J gene TRBJ2-2; TRBD2 might be the D (6 bases). The V gene's germline CDR1 is KGHSH and CDR2 LQKENI. The CDR3 consists of 15 residues. Trimming left V 5 bases short and J 3 bases short, with 13 bases between. CDR3: CASSAGPQYTGELFF. CDR3 DNA sequence: TGTGCCAGCTCAGCGGGACCGCAGTACACCGGGGAGCTGTTTTTT.

This chain links TRBV6-5 with TRBJ2-7; 11 nucleotides match TRBD2. The V gene end was trimmed by 6 bases and the J gene end by 1 base; junction bases not matched to a gene: 2. CDR1 and CDR2 (germline): MNHEY, SVGAGI. This CDR3 contains 14 residues. CDR3 region: CASRRTSGSYEQYV. The DNA for the CDR3 is TGTGCCAGCAGACGGACTAGCGGGTCCTACGAGCAGTACGTC.

The chain is built from TRBV11-3 and TRBJ1-4, with D unclear. Per the germline V gene, CDR1 is SGHNT and CDR2 is YENEEA. This CDR3 has 14 residues. Trimming took off 3 bases at V and 5 bases at J, with 10 bases between the two ends. The CDR3 region has the DNA TGTGCCAGCAGCTTTGCATGGAGAAATGAAAAACTGTTTTTT. It encodes CASSFAWRNEKLFF.

The V call is TRBV5-1, the J call TRBJ2-1, with TRBD2 identical over 9 bases. J was trimmed by 8 bases and V by 4 bases; bases with no gene match: 10. CDR3 length: 15 residues. The germline V gene encodes CDR1 SGHRS and CDR2 YFSETQ. The CDR3 protein is CASSMGGGRADEQFF. The CDR3 DNA is TGCGCCAGCAGCATGGGTGGCGGGAGGGCCGATGAGCAGTTCTTC.

The J gene is TRBJ2-7, the V gene TRBV10-3; D perhaps matches TRBD1 (6 bases). In germline, CDR1 is ENHRY, CDR2 SYGVKD. The CDR3 is made up of 15 amino acids. The germline V and J ends were trimmed by 3 bases and 7 bases, with 19 bases remaining between them. In DNA form, the CDR3 reads TGTGCCATCAGTGAATTTGGGGGCGCGCAGCCAGAGCAGTACGTC. It specifies CAISEFGGAQPEQYV.

The J gene is TRBJ2-2, the V gene TRBV9; D is uncertain. This CDR3 is 13 amino acids long. V was pared by 4 bases and J by 2 bases, with 6 bases between. Germline V gene lookup returns CDR1 SGDLS and CDR2 YYNGEE. Written as DNA, the CDR3 is TGTGCCAGCAGCCCCACAAACACCGGGGAGCTGTTTTTT. This sequence encodes CASSPTNTGELFF. Full variable domain (rest looked up from reference TRBV9 and TRBJ2-2): DSGVTQTPKHLITATGQRVTLRCSPRSGDLSVYWYQQSLDQGLQFLIQYYNGEERAKGNILERFSAQQFPDLHSELNLSSLELGDSALYFCASSPTNTGELFFGEGSRLTVL.

The rearrangement joins TRBV11-3 to TRBJ2-1; D unresolved. The germline V gene encodes CDR1 SGHNT and CDR2 YENEEA. The ends were cut back, 1 base at V and 8 bases at J, with 15 bases in the middle. The CDR3 extends over 15 amino acids. CDR3 amino acids: CASSLGVEFIDEQFF. CDR3 DNA: TGTGCCAGCAGCTTAGGCGTAGAATTTATCGATGAGCAGTTCTTC.

This clone was counted between two and nine times. V usage is TRBV29-1 and J usage is TRBJ2-5; 8 bases match TRBD2. There are 13 residues in the CDR3. Germline V gene sequence: CDR1 SQVTM, CDR2 ANQGSEA. V was pared by 4 bases and J by 5 bases, with 6 bases of the junction left unmatched. The CDR3 DNA reads TGCAGCGTTGCTAGAGCGGGAGTGGAGACCCAGTACTTC. Translating it yields CSVARAGVETQYF. Together with reference TRBV29-1 and TRBJ2-5, the CDR3 gives the full variable domain: SAVISQKPSRDICQRGTSLTIQCQVDSQVTMMFWYRQQPGQSLTLIATANQGSEATYESGFVIDKFPISRPNLTFSTLTVSNMSPEDSSIYLCSVARAGVETQYFGPGTRLLVL.